This TCR beta chain was identified in a study of T cell responses to AZD1222 COVID-19 vaccine. Notes on the study in general: Donors skewed white British and female; clonal diversity was possibly underestimated. CD4 TCRs linked to vaccination spanned spike, dominating at 160-218 and 743-854. Regions left unmutated in variants are reportedly the target of nearly half of spike-specific TCRs. It was only after the peak T cell response that any repertoires were sampled.

Points on this clone: Its antigen is not identified. The identical CDR3 is also encoded by other nucleotide sequences in the sample.

Assay used: immunoSEQ multiplex PCR; TCRdb lists only in-frame clones, some missing. Counted here are around 140,000 clones, around 92% occurring once; the ten biggest clones make up about 12%. Per the germline V gene, CDR1 is LGHDT and CDR2 is YNNKEL (reference sequence). The CDR3 is 15 amino acids. Trimming took 1 base from V and 1 from J; bases not matched to a gene: 4. The TCR originated in an adult who had recovered from COVID-19. The rearrangement joins TRBV3-1 (or the pseudogene TRBV3-2) to TRBJ2-7; 7 bases are shared with TRBD2. This material consisted of peripheral blood, taken after recovery from COVID-19. The CDR3 DNA follows: TGTGCCAGCAGCCAAGGTCCTAGCGGTTCCTACGAGCAGTACTTC. Residues: CASSQGPSGSYEQYF.